This T cell receptor (beta chain) derives from a study of response to subunit inactivated influenza vaccine. Study-wide results and limits: Few additional T cells are recruited per seasonal influenza vaccination, authors suggested.

Using its own MiXCR run on the RT-PCR reads, TCRdb lists one record per CDR3 protein. This sample yields hundreds of thousands of distinct CDR3 sequences, of which 10% to 12% are seen a single time; approximately 10% belongs to the top ten. In this sample, this clonotype turned up many times. No antigen is known for it. Trimming pared 1 base from V and 2 bases from J, leaving 8 bases between. The CDR3 loop spans 14 amino acids. These data were also reused for a study on T cells expressing NK-cell markers. From that report: UMI-tagged 5'RACE template switching yielded the TCR beta cDNA. Several experiments added an anti-gamma-delta TCR antibody to sort only alpha-beta TCR T cells. Each of about six donors carried dominant NKG2C+ clonotypes accounting for about 1.0-7.5% of CD8+ T cells. These clonotypes also led the CD3+CD56-NKG2C+ fraction in a few donors.

The chain recombines TRBV12-3 or TRBV12-4 with TRBJ1-1, with D unclear. The sample in question was PBMCs from blood, obtained on the day of vaccination. This sequence originates from a middle-aged man who received an inactivated influenza vaccine. CDR3 sequence reads: CASSLETSNTEAFF. The CDR3, as DNA: TGTGCCAGCAGTTTAGAAACAAGTAACACTGAAGCTTTCTTT.